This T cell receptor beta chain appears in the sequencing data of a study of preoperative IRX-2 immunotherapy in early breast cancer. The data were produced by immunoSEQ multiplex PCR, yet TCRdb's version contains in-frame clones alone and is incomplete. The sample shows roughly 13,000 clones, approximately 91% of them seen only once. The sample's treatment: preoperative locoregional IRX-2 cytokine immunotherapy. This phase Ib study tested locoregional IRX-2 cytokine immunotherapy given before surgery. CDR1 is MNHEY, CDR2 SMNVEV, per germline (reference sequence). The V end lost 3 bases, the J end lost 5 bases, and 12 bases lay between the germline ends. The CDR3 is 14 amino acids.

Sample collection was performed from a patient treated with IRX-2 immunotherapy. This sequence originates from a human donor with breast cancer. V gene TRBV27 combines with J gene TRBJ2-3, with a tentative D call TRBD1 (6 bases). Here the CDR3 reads CASSFRGRGDTQYF. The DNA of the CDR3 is TGTGCCAGCAGTTTTAGGGGGAGAGGAGATACGCAGTATTTT.